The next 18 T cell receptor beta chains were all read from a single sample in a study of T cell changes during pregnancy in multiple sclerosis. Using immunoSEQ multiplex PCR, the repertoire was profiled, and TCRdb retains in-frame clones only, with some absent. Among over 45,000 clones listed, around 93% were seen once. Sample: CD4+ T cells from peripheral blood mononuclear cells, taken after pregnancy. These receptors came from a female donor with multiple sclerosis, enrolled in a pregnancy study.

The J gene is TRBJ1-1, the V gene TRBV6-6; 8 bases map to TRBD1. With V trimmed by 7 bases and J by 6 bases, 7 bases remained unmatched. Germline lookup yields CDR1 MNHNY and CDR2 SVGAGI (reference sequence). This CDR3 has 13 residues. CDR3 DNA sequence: TGTGCCAGCACTCGGACAGGGACCTCTGAAGCTTTCTTT. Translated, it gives CASTRTGTSEAFF.

The CDR3 nucleotides are TGTGCCAGCAGCGCCGCGGGAGCCACAGATACGCAGTATTTT. This sequence encodes CASSAAGATDTQYF. V gene TRBV9 combines with J gene TRBJ2-3; the match to TRBD2 covers 7 bases. CDR1 and CDR2 from the germline V gene are SGDLS and YYNGEE. Trimming at V came to 3 bases and at J to 2 bases, leaving 3 bases not matched to a gene. The CDR3 loop spans 14 amino acids.

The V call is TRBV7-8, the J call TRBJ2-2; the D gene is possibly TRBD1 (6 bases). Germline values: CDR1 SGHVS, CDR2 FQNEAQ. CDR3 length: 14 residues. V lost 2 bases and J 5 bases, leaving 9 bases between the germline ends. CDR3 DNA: TGTGCCAGCAGCTTACAGGGGCCAACCGGGGAGCTGTTTTTT. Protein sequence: CASSLQGPTGELFF. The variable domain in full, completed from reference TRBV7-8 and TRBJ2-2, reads GAGVSQSPRYKVAKRGQDVALRCDPISGHVSLFWYQQALGQGPEFLTYFQNEAQLDKSGLPSDRFFAERPEGSVSTLKIQRTQQEDSAVYLCASSLQGPTGELFFGEGSRLTVL.

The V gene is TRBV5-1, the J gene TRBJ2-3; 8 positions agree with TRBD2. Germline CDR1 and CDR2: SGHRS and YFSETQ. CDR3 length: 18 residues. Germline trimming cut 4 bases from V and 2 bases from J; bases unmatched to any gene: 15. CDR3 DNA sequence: TGCGCCAGCAGCCCCGAAGGACTAGCCGGGACTAACACAGATACGCAGTATTTT. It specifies CASSPEGLAGTNTDTQYF.

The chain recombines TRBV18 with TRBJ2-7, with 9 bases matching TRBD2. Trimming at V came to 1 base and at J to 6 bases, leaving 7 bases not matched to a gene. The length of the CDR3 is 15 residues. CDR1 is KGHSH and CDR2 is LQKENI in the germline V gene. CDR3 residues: CASSPLAGVSREQYF. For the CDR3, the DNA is TGTGCCAGCTCACCACTAGCGGGAGTTTCACGCGAGCAGTACTTC.

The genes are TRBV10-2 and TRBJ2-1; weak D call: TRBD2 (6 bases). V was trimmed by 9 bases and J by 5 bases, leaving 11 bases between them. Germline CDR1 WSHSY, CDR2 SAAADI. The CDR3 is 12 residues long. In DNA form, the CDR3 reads TGCGCCAGTATAGCGGTAAACAATGAGCAGTTCTTC. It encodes CASIAVNNEQFF.

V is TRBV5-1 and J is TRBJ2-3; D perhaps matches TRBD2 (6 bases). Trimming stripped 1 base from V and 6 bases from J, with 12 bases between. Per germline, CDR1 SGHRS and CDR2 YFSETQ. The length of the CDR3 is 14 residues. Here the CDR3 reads CASSLTSPSDTQYF. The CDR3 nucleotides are TGCGCCAGCAGCTTGACTAGCCCCTCTGATACGCAGTATTTT. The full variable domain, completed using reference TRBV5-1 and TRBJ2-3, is KAGVTQTPRYLIKTRGQQVTLSCSPISGHRSVSWYQQTPGQGLQFLFEYFSETQRNKGNFPGRFSGRQFSNSRSEMNVSTLELGDSALYLCASSLTSPSDTQYFGPGTRLTVL.

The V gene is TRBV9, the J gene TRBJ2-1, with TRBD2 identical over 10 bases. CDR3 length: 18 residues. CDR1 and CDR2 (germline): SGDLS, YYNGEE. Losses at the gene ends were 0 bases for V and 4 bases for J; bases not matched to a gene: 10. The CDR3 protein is CASSVAGPSGGPYNEQFF. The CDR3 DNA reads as TGTGCCAGCAGCGTAGCTGGGCCTAGCGGGGGCCCATACAATGAGCAGTTCTTC. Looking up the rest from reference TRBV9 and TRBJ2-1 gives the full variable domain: DSGVTQTPKHLITATGQRVTLRCSPRSGDLSVYWYQQSLDQGLQFLIQYYNGEERAKGNILERFSAQQFPDLHSELNLSSLELGDSALYFCASSVAGPSGGPYNEQFFGPGTRLTVL.

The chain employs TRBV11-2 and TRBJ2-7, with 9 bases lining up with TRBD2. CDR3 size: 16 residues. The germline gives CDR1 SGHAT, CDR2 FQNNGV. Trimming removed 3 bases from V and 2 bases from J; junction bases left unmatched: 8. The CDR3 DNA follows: TGTGCCAGCAGCTTCCAGACTAGCGGTAAAGCCTACGAGCAGTACTTC. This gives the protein CASSFQTSGKAYEQYF.

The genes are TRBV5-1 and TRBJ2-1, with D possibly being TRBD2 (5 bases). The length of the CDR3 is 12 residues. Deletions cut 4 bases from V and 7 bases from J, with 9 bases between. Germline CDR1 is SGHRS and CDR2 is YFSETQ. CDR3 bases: TGCGCCAGCAGCGGGGAGTTTAATGAGCAGTTCTTC. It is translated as CASSGEFNEQFF.

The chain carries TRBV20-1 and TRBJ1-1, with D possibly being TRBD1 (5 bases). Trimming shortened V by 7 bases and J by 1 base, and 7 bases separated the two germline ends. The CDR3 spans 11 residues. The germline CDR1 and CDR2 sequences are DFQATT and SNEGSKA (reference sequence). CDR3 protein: CSDRRNTEAFF. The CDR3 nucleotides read TGCAGTGACAGGAGGAACACTGAAGCTTTCTTT.

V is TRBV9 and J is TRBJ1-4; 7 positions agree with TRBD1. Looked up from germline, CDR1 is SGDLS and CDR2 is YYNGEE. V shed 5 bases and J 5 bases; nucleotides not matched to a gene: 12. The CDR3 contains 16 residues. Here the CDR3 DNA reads TGTGCCAGCAGTGTGACAACAGGGGCCGGCAATGAAAAACTGTTTTTT. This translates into CASSVTTGAGNEKLFF.

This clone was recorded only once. Here the CDR3 DNA reads TGTGCCAGCAGCATTACAGGGGGTCAGCCCCAGCATTTT. It yields the protein CASSITGGQPQHF. The chain joins TRBV7-2 to TRBJ1-5, with 8 bases aligning to TRBD1. The junction had 3 bases not matched to a gene; V was cut back by 5 bases and J by 6 bases. The germline gives CDR1 SGHTA, CDR2 FQGNSA. The CDR3 is 13 residues long.

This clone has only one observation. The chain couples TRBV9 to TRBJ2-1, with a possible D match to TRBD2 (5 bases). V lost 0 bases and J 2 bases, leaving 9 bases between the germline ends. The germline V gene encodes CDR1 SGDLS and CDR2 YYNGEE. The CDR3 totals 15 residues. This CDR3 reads CASSVASRTYNEQFF. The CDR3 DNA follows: TGTGCCAGCAGCGTAGCTAGCCGAACCTACAATGAGCAGTTCTTC. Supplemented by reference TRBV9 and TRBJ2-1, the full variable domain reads DSGVTQTPKHLITATGQRVTLRCSPRSGDLSVYWYQQSLDQGLQFLIQYYNGEERAKGNILERFSAQQFPDLHSELNLSSLELGDSALYFCASSVASRTYNEQFFGPGTRLTVL.

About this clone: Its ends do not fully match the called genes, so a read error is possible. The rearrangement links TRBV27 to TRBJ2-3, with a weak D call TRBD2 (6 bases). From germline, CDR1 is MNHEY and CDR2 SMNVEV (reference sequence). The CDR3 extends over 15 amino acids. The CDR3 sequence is CASSISGTPSDTQYF. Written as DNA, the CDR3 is TGTGCCAGCAGTATATCCGGGACTCCGTCGGATACGCAGTATTTT.

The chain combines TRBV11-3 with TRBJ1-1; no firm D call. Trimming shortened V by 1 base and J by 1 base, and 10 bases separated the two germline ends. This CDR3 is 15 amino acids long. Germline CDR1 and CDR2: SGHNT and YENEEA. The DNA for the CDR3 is TGTGCCAGCAGCTTAGGGCAGGACTGGAACACTGAAGCTTTCTTT. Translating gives CASSLGQDWNTEAFF.

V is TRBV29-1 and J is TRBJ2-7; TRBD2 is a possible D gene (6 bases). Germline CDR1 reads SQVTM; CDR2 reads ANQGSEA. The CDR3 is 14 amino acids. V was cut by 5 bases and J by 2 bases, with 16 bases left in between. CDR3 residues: CSVSPGTGAYEQYF. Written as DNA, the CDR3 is TGCAGCGTTTCCCCCGGGACTGGGGCCTACGAGCAGTACTTC.

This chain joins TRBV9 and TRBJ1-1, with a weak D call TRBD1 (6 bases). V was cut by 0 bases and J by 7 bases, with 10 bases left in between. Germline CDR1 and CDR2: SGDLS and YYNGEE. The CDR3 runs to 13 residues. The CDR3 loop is CASSVVQGFEAFF. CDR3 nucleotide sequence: TGTGCCAGCAGCGTAGTCCAGGGGTTTGAAGCTTTCTTT.